The present TCR beta chain was sequenced within a study of cytomegalovirus exposure and HLA in healthy donors (dated by TCRdb to about 2017). For context, the study as a whole: According to an earlier analysis of 587 of the donors, about 180 million T cells yielded 117 million unique TCR beta sequences and 250 to 350 Gb of sequence data. All discovery cohort repertoires had been generated on a single sequencing platform. A later genetic analysis took genome-wide SNP genotypes for 398 of the 666 donors and used that subset as a discovery cohort. Among 398 genotyped donors of the cohort, an average of approximately 240,000 unique TCR beta nucleotide sequences was sequenced per donor, of which about 18% were non-productive. The study profiled the T cell repertoires of under 700 subjects by immunosequencing and related them to cytomegalovirus serostatus. A later analysis re-examined previously published TCR beta repertoires from over 500 donors and added high-resolution HLA genotyping to investigate patterns of TCR occurrence. Donor age, sex, ethnicity and CMV serostatus were collected together with the repertoire data. The number of typed donors differed by locus: about 620-640 for A, B, C, DRB1 and DQB1; approximately 520 for DQA1; around 610 for DPA1; and 400 to 480 for DPB1. Along with the approximately 700-subject first cohort, a separate validation cohort of some 130 different subjects was used. To predict cytomegalovirus infection status, the study combined high-throughput TCR immunosequencing, statistical association of individual TCRs with disease status, and machine learning. An early release covering just under 650 HLA-typed donors comprised approximately 300 gigabases of sequencing data and approximately 85 million unique TCR sequences. Of the roughly 400 genotyped donors, 80% to 90% were placed in the genetic ancestry cluster associated with self-reported Caucasian donors. HLA typing included class I and class II loci at four-digit resolution. Four to six DR-DQ haplotypes were handled as single units for association and clustering, since linkage in the cohort was strong. An earlier analysis of 587 of the donors used high-throughput TCR beta sequencing to judge whether each TCR beta V gene segment behaved as functional or pseudogenic. In the later analysis, no new phenotypic data were used to find candidate immune exposures; instead, reliance was placed on TCR beta sequences and their occurrence across donors. The aim of the study was to test whether cataloging public T cell receptors could identify signatures of past pathogen exposure. Results the study describes overall, beyond this receptor: A group of highly shared sequence variants was considered likely to be a technical artifact of the sequencing pipeline. Three of the identified cytomegalovirus-associated TCR beta chains were confirmed in vitro to be specific for cytomegalovirus antigens. Assigning TCR associations to individual alleles was difficult when HLA alleles, especially DR and DQ, strongly co-occurred. Linkage disequilibrium might explain the correlated functional status among segregating V segments, but an unknown experimental factor could not be ruled out. CMV serostatus was the only immune exposure information available for the cohort. According to a later analysis, TCR association rates differed among HLA loci, with DRB1 alleles showing the most associated TCRs and HLA-C alleles showing the fewest. In a later analysis, some 17,000 TCR beta sequences were associated with specific HLA alleles at a false discovery rate of 0.05. An association between a missense DCLRE1C variant and V-gene and J-gene trimming of TCR beta chains was found in a later genetic analysis and replicated in an independent cohort. Several of the top co-occurrence clusters appeared to be linked to parvovirus B19, influenza, CMV and Epstein-Barr virus, according to a later analysis. Some IMGT-functional V segments, including TRBV6-2 and TRBV6-3, could not be told apart with the 87-base-pair reads, so those segments were excluded. The presence/absence analyses assumed that sequencing depth was roughly uniform across donors, and that assumption may not be true. The study gave a list of 150 to 200 TCR beta chains associated with cytomegalovirus. In a later analysis, HLA-associated TCR beta chains were found to be more clonally expanded and to have lower generation probabilities than equally common non-associated chains. According to a later analysis, most CMV-associated TCR beta chains appeared to be HLA-restricted, and the HLA associations seemed to be driven largely by CMV exposure. Because counts were too low, seventeen rarely observed V segments, including chromosome 9 orphons, were excluded from the earlier analysis of 587 of the donors. An earlier analysis of some 590 of the donors showed that most TCR beta V segments appeared in productive rearrangements either about 87% or about 30% of the time, which broadly matched IMGT annotations. The classifier was reported to diagnose cytomegalovirus status with high specificity and sensitivity in both the original cohort and the validation cohort. Compared with the roughly 720-donor mean, donors in an Asian-associated ancestry cluster had fewer N-insertions in productive TCRs, according to a later genetic analysis. Because some donors lacked HLA typing at each locus, the association tests relied only on the typed subset. A further reported finding was that TCR beta sequences accurately predicted the HLA-A and HLA-B alleles for most subjects in the first cohort. The authors suggested that the approach could potentially be extended to other disease states and immunological phenotypes. While some public TCRs were present in many individuals, most TCR sequences turned up only very rarely across donors. This cohort had only TCR beta chains sequenced, and the lack of alpha or paired-chain data limited which features could be detected.

The CDR3 has 16 amino acids, counting the end cysteine and phenylalanine. Only the CDR3 portion is preserved as DNA: 48 bases, with reading frame beginning at the first base. To prepare the library, the immunoSEQ multiplex PCR assay was applied. A mixture of 60 forward primers for TCR Vbeta segments and 13 reverse primers for TCR Jbeta segments was used in the multiplex PCR. The CDR3 region of rearranged TCR beta genes was amplified from genomic DNA with a multiplex PCR assay. The amplified TCR beta libraries were sequenced on the Illumina HiSeq System as 87-base-pair reads. The authors' pipeline ran thus. Across the 670 or so repertoires, a later analysis counted some 81 million unique TCR beta chains, 9 million to 14 million of which were shared by at least two donors. Raw reads were error-corrected and collapsed into unique sequences with a nearest-neighbor algorithm that merged closely related sequences to remove PCR and sequencing errors. CDR3 sequences were aligned to IMGT reference sequences to assign V, D and J gene segments. For a sequence to be retained, a match of at least six nucleotides to both a V gene segment and a J gene segment was required. Rearrangements were classified as productive when the CDR3 lacked stop codons and remained in frame with V and J, and all other rearrangements were classified as non-productive. CDR3 was defined by IMGT convention, running from the second conserved V-encoded cysteine to the conserved J-encoded phenylalanine. Sequences without an unambiguous match to a single V gene segment were excluded from the earlier analysis of about 630 of the donors. In an earlier analysis of more than 500 of the donors, a V segment was called functional when productive rearrangements were above 56.7%, and segregating when the standard deviation between donors exceeded 5%. To diagnose cytomegalovirus status from the catalog of TCR beta chain sequences, a statistical classification framework was built. In a later analysis, V and J genes were assigned by comparing TCR nucleotide sequences against IMGT/GENE-DB human TR gene sequences. In a later analysis, CDR3 sequences and most-parsimonious VDJ recombination scenarios were assigned using the TCRdist pipeline. In a later analysis, every TCR beta chain was defined by the combination of its CDR3 amino acid sequence and its V-gene family, and reads without a unique V-gene family were dropped. A later analysis removed over 500 highly shared, low-generation-probability nucleotide sequences to deal with suspected cross-contamination and a sequencing artifact. For each public chain, a later analysis derived a clonal expansion index from normalized ranks of inferred template counts within each repertoire. Generation probabilities in a later analysis came from a VDJ recombination model fitted to out-of-frame rearrangements, and those results were checked against IGoR. In a later analysis, TCR-TCR, TCR-HLA and TCR-CMV co-occurrence was scored with hypergeometric tests, and a repertoire-size bias correction was applied to TCR pairs. A later analysis estimated false discovery rates by permuting HLA or CMV assignments 20 times. In a later analysis, co-occurring TCRs were grouped using DBSCAN, and TCRdist sequence similarity was added for clustering within HLA-allele-positive subsets. Co-occurrence clustering excluded repertoires with fewer than 30,000 or more than 120,000 public chains, plus five with anomalous nucleotide sharing. TCRdb obtained this table from immuneACCESS and retained in-frame rearrangements with V and J assigned. These tables miss some clones; where compared with another copy, unresolved V genes account for less than half of the shortfall, and the remainder is unexplained. The V and J calls and clone size were taken over from that table, and D and trimming were inferred from the DNA. The sample contains about 160,000 clones, around 80% of them found a single time. The top ten clones comprise 5.5% to 8% of the sample.

The cohort comprised around 690 healthy bone marrow donors. At the time of sampling, every cohort member was nominally healthy, though immune exposures that went unrecorded were likely present. The donor tested CMV seropositive, placing the donor among the 289 seropositive members of the cohort. A peripheral blood sample was provided by each donor, and peripheral blood mononuclear cells were used for TCR beta sequencing. Genomic DNA extraction from the blood cell samples was performed with the Qiagen DNeasy Blood Extraction Kit. As for this clone: Its antigen is still unknown. No per-base quality is available; no much larger clone lies one base away.

The chain joins TRBV21-1 to TRBJ1-1; TRBD1 is taken as the D call from the table, unchecked against the DNA. TRBV21-1 is labeled a pseudogene. The source is a woman in her twenties or thirties in good health and CMV-seropositive. Sequences were obtained from PBMCs. CDR3 sequence: CASSKKFRVRHTEAFF. The base sequence is TGTGCCAGCAGCAAAAAGTTCAGGGTGAGGCACACTGAAGCTTTCTTT.